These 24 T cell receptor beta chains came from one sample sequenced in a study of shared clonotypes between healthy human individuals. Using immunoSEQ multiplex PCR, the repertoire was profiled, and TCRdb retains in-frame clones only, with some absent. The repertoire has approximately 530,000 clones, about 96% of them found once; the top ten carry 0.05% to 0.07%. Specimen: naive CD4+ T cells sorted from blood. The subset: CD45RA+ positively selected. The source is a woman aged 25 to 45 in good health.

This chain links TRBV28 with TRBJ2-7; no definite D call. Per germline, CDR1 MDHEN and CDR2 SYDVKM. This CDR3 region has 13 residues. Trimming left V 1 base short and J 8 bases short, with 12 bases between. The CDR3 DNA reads TGTGCCAGCAGTTTATCCGGACGTGGTAAGCAGTACTTC. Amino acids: CASSLSGRGKQYF. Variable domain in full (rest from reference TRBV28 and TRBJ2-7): DVKVTQSSRYLVKRTGEKVFLECVQDMDHENMFWYRQDPGLGLRLIYFSYDVKMKEKGDIPEGYSVSREKKERFSLILESASTNQTSMYLCASSLSGRGKQYFGPGTRLTVT.

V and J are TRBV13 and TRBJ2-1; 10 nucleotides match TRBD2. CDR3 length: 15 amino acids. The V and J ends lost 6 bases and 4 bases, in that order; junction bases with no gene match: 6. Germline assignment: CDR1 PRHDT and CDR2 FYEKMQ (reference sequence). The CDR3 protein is CASSLGTSDYNEQFF. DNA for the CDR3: TGTGCCAGCAGTCTTGGGACTAGCGATTACAATGAGCAGTTCTTC.

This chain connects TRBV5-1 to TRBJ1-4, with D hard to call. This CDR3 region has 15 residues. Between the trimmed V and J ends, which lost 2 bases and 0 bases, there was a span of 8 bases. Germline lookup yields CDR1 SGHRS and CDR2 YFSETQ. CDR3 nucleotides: TGCGCCAGCAGCTTTGACACTGCAACTAATGAAAAACTGTTTTTT. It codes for CASSFDTATNEKLFF.

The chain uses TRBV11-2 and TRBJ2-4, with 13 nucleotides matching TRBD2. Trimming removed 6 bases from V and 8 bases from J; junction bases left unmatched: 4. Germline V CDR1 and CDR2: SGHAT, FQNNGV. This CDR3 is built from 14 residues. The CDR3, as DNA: TGTGCCAGCAGACAAACTAGCGGGGGGGACATTCAGTACTTC. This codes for CASRQTSGGDIQYF.

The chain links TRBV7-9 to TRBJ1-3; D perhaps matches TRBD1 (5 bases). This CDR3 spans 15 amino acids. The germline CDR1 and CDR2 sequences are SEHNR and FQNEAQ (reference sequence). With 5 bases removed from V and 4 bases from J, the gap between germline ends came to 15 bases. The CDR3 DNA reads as TGTGCCAGCAGCAACCCGGGCGGGGGAGGAAACACCATATATTTT. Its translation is CASSNPGGGGNTIYF.

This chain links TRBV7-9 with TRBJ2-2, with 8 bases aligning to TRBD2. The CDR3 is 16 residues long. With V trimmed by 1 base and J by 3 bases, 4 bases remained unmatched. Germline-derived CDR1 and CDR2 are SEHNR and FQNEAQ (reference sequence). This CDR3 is CASSLGSGKDTGELFF. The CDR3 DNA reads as TGTGCCAGCAGCTTAGGTAGCGGGAAGGACACCGGGGAGCTGTTTTTT.

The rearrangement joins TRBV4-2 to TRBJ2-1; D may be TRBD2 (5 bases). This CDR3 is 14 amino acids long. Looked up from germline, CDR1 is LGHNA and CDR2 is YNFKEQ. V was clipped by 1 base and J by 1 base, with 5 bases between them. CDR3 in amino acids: CASSQAGSYNEQFF. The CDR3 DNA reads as TGTGCCAGCAGCCAAGCGGGATCCTACAATGAGCAGTTCTTC.

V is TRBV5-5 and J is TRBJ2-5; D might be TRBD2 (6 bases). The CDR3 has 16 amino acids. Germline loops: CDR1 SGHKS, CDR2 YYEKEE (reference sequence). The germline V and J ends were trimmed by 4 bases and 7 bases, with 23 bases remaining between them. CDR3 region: CASSPIAGSGAGTQYF. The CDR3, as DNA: TGTGCCAGCAGCCCCATTGCGGGGAGCGGCGCGGGGACCCAGTACTTC. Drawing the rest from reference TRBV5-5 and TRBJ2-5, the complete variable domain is DAGVTQSPTHLIKTRGQQVTLRCSPISGHKSVSWYQQVLGQGPQFIFQYYEKEERGRGNFPDRFSARQFPNYSSELNVNALLLGDSALYLCASSPIAGSGAGTQYFGPGTRLLVL.

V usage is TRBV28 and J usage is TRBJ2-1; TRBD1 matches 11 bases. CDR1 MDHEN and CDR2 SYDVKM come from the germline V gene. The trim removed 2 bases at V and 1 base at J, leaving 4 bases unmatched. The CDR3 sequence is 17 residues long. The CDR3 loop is CASSLGTGGFSYNEQFF. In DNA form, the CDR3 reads TGTGCCAGCAGTTTAGGGACAGGGGGTTTTTCCTACAATGAGCAGTTCTTC.

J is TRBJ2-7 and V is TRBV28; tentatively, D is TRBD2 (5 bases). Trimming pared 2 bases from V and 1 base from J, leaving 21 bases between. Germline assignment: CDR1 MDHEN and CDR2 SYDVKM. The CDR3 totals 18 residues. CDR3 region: CASSLEAVVLRRSYEQYF. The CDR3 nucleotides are TGTGCCAGCAGTTTAGAAGCGGTGGTACTGAGAAGATCCTACGAGCAGTACTTC.

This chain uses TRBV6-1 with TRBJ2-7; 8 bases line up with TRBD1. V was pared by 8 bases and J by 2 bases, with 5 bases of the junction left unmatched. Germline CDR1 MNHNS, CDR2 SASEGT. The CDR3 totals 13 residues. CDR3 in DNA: TGTGCCAGCCAAGGGGACAGGCCCTACGAGCAGTACTTC. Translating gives CASQGDRPYEQYF.

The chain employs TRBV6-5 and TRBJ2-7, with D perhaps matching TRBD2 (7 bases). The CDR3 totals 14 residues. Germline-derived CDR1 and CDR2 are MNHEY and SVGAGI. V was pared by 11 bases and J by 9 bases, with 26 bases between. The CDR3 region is CAAGAWGGAVGQYF. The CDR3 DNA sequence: TGTGCCGCTGGGGCCTGGGGGGGCGCGGTAGGGCAGTACTTC.

CDR3 residues: CASSSGLAGFSTDTQYF. The DNA of the CDR3 is TGCGCCAGCAGCTCGGGACTAGCGGGGTTTAGCACAGATACGCAGTATTTT. J is TRBJ2-3 and V is TRBV5-1; TRBD2 aligns across 13 bases. The CDR3 is made up of 17 amino acids. Per germline, CDR1 SGHRS and CDR2 YFSETQ. V shed 3 bases and J 0 bases; nucleotides not matched to a gene: 4.

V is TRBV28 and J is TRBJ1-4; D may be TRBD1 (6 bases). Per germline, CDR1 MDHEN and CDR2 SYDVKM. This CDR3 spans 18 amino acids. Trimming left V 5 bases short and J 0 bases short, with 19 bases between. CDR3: CASSPWVGRGATNEKLFF. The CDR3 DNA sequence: TGTGCCAGCAGTCCGTGGGTGGGCAGGGGTGCAACTAATGAAAAACTGTTTTTT. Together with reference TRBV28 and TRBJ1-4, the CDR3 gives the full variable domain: DVKVTQSSRYLVKRTGEKVFLECVQDMDHENMFWYRQDPGLGLRLIYFSYDVKMKEKGDIPEGYSVSREKKERFSLILESASTNQTSMYLCASSPWVGRGATNEKLFFGSGTQLSVL.

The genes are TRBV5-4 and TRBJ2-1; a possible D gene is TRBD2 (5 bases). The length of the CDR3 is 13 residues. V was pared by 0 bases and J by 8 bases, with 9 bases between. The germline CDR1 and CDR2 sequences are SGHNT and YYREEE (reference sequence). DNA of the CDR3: TGTGCCAGCAGCTTGGTACCTAGCTATGAGCAGTTCTTC. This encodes CASSLVPSYEQFF. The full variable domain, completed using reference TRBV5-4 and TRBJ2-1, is ETGVTQSPTHLIKTRGQQVTLRCSSQSGHNTVSWYQQALGQGPQFIFQYYREEENGRGNFPPRFSGLQFPNYSSELNVNALELDDSALYLCASSLVPSYEQFFGPGTRLTVL.

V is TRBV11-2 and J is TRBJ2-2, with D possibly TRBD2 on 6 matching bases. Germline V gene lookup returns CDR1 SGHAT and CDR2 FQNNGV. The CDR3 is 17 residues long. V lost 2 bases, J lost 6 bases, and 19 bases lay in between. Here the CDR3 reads CASSLRWQGGKAGELFF. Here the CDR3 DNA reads TGTGCCAGCAGCTTAAGGTGGCAGGGAGGAAAGGCCGGGGAGCTGTTTTTT.

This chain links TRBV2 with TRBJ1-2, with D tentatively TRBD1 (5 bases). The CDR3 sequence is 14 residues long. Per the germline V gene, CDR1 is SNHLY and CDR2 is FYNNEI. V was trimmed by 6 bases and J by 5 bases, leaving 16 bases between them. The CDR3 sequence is CASSISGTVYGYTF. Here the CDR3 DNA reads TGTGCCAGCAGCATATCCGGGACGGTGTATGGCTACACCTTC.

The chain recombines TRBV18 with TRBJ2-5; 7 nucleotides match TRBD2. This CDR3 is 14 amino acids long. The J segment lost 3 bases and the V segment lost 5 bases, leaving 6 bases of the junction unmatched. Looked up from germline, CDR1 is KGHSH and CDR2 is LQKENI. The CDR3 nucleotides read TGTGCCAGCTCATTCAGGGCGGGGGAAGAGACCCAGTACTTC. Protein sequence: CASSFRAGEETQYF.

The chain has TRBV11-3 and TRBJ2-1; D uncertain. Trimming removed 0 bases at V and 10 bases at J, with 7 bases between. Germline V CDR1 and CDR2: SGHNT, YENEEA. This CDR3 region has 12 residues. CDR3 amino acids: CASSLDSREQFF. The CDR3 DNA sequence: TGTGCCAGCAGCTTAGATAGCAGGGAGCAGTTCTTC.

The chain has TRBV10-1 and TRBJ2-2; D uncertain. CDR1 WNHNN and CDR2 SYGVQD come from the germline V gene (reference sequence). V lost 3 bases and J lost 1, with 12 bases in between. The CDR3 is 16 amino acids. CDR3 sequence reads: CASSDSQAQNTGELFF. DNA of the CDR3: TGCGCCAGCAGTGATTCCCAGGCCCAGAACACCGGGGAGCTGTTTTTT.

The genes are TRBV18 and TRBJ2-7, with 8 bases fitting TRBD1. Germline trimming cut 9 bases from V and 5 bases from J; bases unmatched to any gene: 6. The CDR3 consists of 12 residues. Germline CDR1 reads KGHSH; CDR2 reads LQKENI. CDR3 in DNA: TGTGCCAGTCCAGGGGGCCTCCACGAGCAGTACTTC. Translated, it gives CASPGGLHEQYF.

The CDR3 here is CASSPPGQGRNEQYF. The CDR3 region has the DNA TGTGCCAGCAGCCCTCCGGGACAGGGTCGCAACGAGCAGTACTTC. The V gene is TRBV28, the J gene TRBJ2-5, with TRBD1 identical over 9 bases. The J call is in doubt because the DNA end fits TRBJ2-7 better. CDR1 MDHEN and CDR2 SYDVKM come from the germline V gene. The CDR3 covers 15 residues.

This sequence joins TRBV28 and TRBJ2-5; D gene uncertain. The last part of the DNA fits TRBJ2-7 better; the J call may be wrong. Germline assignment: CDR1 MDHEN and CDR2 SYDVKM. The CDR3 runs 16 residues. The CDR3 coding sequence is TGTGCCAGCAGTCACATGAAGGTGGGAACCGCCTACGAGCAGTACTTC. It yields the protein CASSHMKVGTAYEQYF.

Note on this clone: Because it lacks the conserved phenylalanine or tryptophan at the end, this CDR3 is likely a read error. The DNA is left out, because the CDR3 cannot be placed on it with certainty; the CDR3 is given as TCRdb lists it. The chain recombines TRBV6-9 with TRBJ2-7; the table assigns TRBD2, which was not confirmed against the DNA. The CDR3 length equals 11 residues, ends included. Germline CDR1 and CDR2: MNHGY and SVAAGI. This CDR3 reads CASSPELAAPL.